This T cell receptor beta chain was documented in a study of CD8 T cells in ankylosing spondylitis. Study findings and constraints: About 8 highly homologous variants made up a TCR beta motif, and this motif appeared characteristic of ankylosing spondylitis blood.

This clonotype was recorded a few times. What it binds is not known. TCRdb reanalysed the 5' RACE reads using MiXCR and keeps one entry per CDR3 protein. The table includes 150,000 to 200,000 distinct CDR3 sequences, roughly 10% detected once. Sequenced sample: blood, either unsorted or a sorted T cell fraction (not recorded which). The sequence was obtained from a female donor with ankylosing spondylitis or in good health (not recorded which).

The CDR3: CASRDSPFGDGYTF. CDR3 DNA sequence: TGTGCCAGCAGGGACAGTCCCTTCGGGGATGGCTACACCTTC. The rearrangement links TRBV6-2 or TRBV6-3 to TRBJ1-2; possibly TRBD1 for D (6 bases). CDR1 is MNHEY, CDR2 SVGEGT, per germline. The length of the CDR3 is 14 residues. V was shortened by 6 bases and J by 6 bases, with 17 bases between the two germline ends.